This T cell receptor beta chain stems from a study of cytomegalovirus exposure and HLA in healthy donors. Germline-derived CDR1 and CDR2 are MNHEY and SMNVEV (reference sequence). V dropped 3 bases and J dropped 5; count of bases not matched to a gene: 15. CDR3 length: 18 residues. 60 Vbeta and 13 Jbeta primers were used in PCR. The repertoire was sequenced with immunoSEQ multiplex PCR; TCRdb's copy has only in-frame clones and lacks some. Of roughly 130,000 clones in the sample, roughly 70% are singletons; the top ten hold around 4.1%. The rearrangement links TRBV27 to TRBJ2-7; 11 bases are a match to TRBD1. Sequenced sample: PBMCs. The source is a man aged 18 to 29 in good health and CMV-seropositive. In nucleotides, the CDR3 is TGTGCCAGCAGTTTCGACTTCCCCGGACAGGGGGCGCGAGACGAGCAGTACTTC. Translated: CASSFDFPGQGARDEQYF.